This entry concerns a single T cell receptor beta chain. The antigen is not known. The V gene lost 2 bases and the J gene lost 2 bases, with 14 bases spanning the gap. The length of the CDR3 is 16 residues. CDR1 and CDR2 (germline): SGHTA, FQGNSA. This table comes from immunoSEQ multiplex PCR, and its TCRdb copy is limited to in-frame clones, with some not included. Among some 320,000 clones, approximately 80% were seen once, and the ten largest hold approximately 2.2%. The data stem from a study of Ad26.COV2.S vaccination and SARS-CoV-2 variants. Study information: It was the COV1001 Ad26.COV2.S trial arm that included the donor. Whole-study findings and limits: Measures of TCR breadth and depth may have fallen short of total T cell responses.

Treatment defined: roughly 19 received Ad26.COV2.S at low or high dose, single or two shots; about 5 received placebo; per-sample allocation not given. Day 63 after the first vaccine or placebo injection was the time point for sampling. Recruitment in Boston yielded a donor of adult age, 18-55 years. The V gene is TRBV7-2, the J gene TRBJ2-3, with D maybe TRBD2 (6 bases). This receptor was taken from a person between 18 and 65 years old who received the Ad26.COV2.S COVID-19 vaccine or a placebo. The specimen comprised peripheral blood, sampled in a trial of Ad26.COV2.S vaccine versus placebo. The CDR3 DNA follows: TGTGCCAGCAGCTTACCAGGCGGGGCCTACACAGATACGCAGTATTTT. Residues: CASSLPGGAYTDTQYF.